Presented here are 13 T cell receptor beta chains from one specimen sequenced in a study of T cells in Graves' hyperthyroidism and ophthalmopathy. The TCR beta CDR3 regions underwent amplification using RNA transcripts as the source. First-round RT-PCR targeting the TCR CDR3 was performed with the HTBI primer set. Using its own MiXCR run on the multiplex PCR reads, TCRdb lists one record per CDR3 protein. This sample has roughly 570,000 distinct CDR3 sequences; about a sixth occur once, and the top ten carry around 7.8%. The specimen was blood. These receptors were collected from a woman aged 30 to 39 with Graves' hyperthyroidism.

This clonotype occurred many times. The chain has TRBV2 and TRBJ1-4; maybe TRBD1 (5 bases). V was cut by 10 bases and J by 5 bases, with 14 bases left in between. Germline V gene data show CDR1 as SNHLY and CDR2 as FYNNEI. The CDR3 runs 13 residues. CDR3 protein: CAKGRDQNEKLFF. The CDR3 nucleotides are TGTGCCAAGGGCAGGGACCAAAATGAAAAACTGTTTTTT.

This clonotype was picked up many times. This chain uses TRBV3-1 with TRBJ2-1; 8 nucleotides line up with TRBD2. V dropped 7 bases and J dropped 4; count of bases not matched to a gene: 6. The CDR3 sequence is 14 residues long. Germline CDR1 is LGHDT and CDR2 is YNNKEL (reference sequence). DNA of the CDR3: TGTGCCAGCAAGGTCGGGGGGGGTTACAATGAGCAGTTCTTC. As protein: CASKVGGGYNEQFF.

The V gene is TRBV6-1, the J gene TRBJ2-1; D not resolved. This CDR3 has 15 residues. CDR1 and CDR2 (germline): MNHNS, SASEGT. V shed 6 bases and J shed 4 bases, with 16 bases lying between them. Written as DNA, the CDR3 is TGTGCCAGCAGCCTAAGTCTAGGGCGGTACAATGAGCAGTTCTTC. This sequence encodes CASSLSLGRYNEQFF.

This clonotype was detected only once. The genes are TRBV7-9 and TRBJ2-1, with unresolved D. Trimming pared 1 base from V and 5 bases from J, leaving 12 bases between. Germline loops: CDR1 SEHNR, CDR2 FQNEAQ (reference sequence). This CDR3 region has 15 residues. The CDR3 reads CASSLGYAPDNEQFF. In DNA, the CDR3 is TGTGCCAGCAGCTTAGGTTACGCCCCGGACAATGAGCAGTTCTTC.

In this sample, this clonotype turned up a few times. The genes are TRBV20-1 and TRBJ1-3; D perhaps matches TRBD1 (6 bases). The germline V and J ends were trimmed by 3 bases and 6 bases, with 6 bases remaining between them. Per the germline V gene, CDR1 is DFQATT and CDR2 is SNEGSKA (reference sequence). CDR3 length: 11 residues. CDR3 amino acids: CSARGANTIYF. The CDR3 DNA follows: TGCAGTGCTAGGGGGGCAAACACCATATATTTT.

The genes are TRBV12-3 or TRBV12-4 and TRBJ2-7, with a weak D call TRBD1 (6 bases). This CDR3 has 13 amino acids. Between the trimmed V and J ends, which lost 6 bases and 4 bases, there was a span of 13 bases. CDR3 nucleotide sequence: TGTGCCAGCAGCCTAAGTGGACAGTACGAGCAGTACTTC. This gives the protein CASSLSGQYEQYF.

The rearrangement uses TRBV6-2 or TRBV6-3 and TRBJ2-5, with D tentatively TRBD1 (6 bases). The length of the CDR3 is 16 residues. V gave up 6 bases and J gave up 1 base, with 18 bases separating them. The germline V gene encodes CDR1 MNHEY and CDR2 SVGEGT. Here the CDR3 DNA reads TGTGCCAGCAGGGGGGTCCGGGACATCGTCCAAGAGACCCAGTACTTC. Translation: CASRGVRDIVQETQYF.

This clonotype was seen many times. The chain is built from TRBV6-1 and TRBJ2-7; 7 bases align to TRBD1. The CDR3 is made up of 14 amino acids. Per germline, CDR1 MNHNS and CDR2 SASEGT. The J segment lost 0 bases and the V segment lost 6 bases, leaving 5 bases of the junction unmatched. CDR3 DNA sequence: TGTGCCAGCAGCCCGGACAGGAGCTCCTACGAGCAGTACTTC. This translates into CASSPDRSSYEQYF.

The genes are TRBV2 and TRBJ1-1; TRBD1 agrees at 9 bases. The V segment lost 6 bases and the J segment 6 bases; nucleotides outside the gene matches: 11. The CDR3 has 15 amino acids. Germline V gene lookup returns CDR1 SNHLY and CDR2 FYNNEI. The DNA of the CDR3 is TGTGCCAGCAGAAAATGGGACAGGGCGGACCCTGAAGCTTTCTTT. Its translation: CASRKWDRADPEAFF.

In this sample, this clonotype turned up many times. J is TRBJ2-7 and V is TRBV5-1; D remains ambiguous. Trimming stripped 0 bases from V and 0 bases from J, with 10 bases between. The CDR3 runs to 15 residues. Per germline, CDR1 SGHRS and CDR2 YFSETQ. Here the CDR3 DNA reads TGCGCCAGCAGCTTGGCTTTCGGAAGCTCCTACGAGCAGTACTTC. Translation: CASSLAFGSSYEQYF.

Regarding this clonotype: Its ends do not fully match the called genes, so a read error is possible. The CDR3 reads CAGSPEGVGNSPLHF. CDR3 DNA: TGTGCCGGCAGCCCCGAGGGAGTAGGGAATTCACCCCTCCACTTT. The chain carries TRBV28 and TRBJ1-6; D remains unclear. CDR1 is MDHEN and CDR2 is SYDVKM in the germline V gene. The CDR3 sequence is 15 residues long.

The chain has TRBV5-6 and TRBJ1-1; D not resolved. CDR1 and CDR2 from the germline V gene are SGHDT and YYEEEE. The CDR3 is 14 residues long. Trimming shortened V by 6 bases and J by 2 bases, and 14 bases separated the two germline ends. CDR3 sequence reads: CASTIRNGNTEAFF. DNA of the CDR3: TGTGCCAGCACCATCCGGAACGGAAACACTGAAGCTTTCTTT.

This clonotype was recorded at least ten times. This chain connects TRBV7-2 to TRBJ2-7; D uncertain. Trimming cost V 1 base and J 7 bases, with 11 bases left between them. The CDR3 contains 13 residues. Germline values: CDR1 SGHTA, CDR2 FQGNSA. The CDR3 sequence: CASSLDPIGEQYF. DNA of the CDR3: TGTGCCAGCAGCTTAGATCCCATAGGGGAGCAGTACTTC. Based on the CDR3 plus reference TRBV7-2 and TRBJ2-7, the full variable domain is GAGVSQSPSNKVTEKGKDVELRCDPISGHTALYWYRQSLGQGLEFLIYFQGNSAPDKSGLPSDRFSAERTGGSVSTLTIQRTQQEDSAVYLCASSLDPIGEQYFGPGTRLTVT.